This T cell receptor (beta chain) was sequenced for a study of T cell repertoires in cytomegalovirus infection. As for the study in general: The public TCR beta signatures pointed to both CMV infection and matching HLA type.

Via MiXCR, TCRdb re-called the reads, giving one row per CDR3 protein. The sample has fewer than 700,000 distinct CDR3 sequences, roughly 24% seen once; the top ten hold 7% to 9%. This clonotype appeared a few times. Antigen: not known. CDR3 size: 16 residues. The germline CDR1 and CDR2 sequences are SGHVS and FNYEAQ. Trimming at V came to 4 bases and at J to 12 bases, leaving 13 bases not matched to a gene. General observations from the study: CMV-specific HLA-C-restricted TCR beta clonotypes dominated the ex vivo response. Frequencies of public TCR beta families were cumulated, and this identified carriers of CMV plus the relevant HLA.

The chain joins TRBV7-6 to TRBJ2-1; 12 bases match TRBD2. Input material: CD8+ T cells from PBMCs. This TCR came from a human donor in good health (CMV status not recorded). Some clones in this sample may be carry-over from other donors' samples. The CDR3 loop is CASSSLTSGGPNRQFF. In nucleotides, the CDR3 is TGTGCCAGCAGCTCCCTGACTAGCGGGGGACCAAATAGGCAGTTCTTC.